This entry concerns a single T cell receptor beta chain. The data were obtained in a study of blood T cell repertoires in COVID-19. Overall study: Acute-phase and convalescent COVID-19 samples originated in the United States, Italy and Spain. From T cells, B-cell-depleted T cells, or PBMCs came the material, which was cDNA or gDNA.

Profiled with immunoSEQ multiplex PCR; TCRdb holds only in-frame clones, not every one. This sample has 100,000 to 150,000 clones, with over 75% found just once. Germline CDR1 and CDR2: MNHEY and SMNVEV (reference sequence). The CDR3 has 15 amino acids. V was pared by 2 bases and J by 14 bases, with 19 bases between. Input material: peripheral blood. This rearrangement joins TRBV27 to TRBJ1-6; TRBD1 is a possible D gene (5 bases). The TCR sequence derives from a man between 60 and 75 years old with acute or convalescent COVID-19. In nucleotides, the CDR3 is TGTGCCAGCAGTTTAAATGGTCAGGGAAGGGTTACCCTCCACTTT. Its protein product is CASSLNGQGRVTLHF.